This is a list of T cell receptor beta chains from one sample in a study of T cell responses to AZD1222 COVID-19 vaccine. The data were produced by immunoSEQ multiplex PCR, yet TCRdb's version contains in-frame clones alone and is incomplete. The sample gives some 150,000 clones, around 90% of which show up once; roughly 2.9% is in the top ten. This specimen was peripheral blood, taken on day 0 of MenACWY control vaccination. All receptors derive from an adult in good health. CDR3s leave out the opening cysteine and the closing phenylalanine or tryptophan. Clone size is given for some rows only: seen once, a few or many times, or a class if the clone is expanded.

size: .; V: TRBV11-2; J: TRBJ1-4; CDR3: ASSFRGATNEKLF
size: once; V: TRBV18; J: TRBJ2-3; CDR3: ASSLGYFTDTQY
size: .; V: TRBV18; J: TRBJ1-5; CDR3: ASSPNRLNQPQH
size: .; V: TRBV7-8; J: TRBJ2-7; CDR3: ASSPITVPPSVGQY
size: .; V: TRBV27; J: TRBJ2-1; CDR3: ASGLAGGLYNEQF
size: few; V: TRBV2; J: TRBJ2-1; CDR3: ASSPLSGLALYNEQF
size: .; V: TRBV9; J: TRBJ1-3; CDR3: ASSVSSTGLLGDTIY
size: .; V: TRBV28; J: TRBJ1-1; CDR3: ASSLDSHLGGTEAF
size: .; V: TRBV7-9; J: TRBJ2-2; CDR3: ASSSTRDTITGELF
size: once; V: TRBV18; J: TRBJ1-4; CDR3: ASSPRGQGPAGKLF
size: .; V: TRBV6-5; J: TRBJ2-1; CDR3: ASSLAQLLWF
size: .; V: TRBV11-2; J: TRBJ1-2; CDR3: ASSLAGGPPNYGYT
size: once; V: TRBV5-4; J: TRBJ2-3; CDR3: ASIPLAGQPDTQY
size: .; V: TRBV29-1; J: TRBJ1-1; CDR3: SVEESGIEAF
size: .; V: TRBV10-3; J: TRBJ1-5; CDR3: AISELSVKPQH
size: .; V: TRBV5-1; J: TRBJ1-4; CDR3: ASSLEGGRSNEKLF